Listed below are T cell receptor beta chains from one sample, sequenced in a study of identical twins' blood T cells. One entry per CDR3 protein results from TCRdb running MiXCR on the 5' RACE reads. The table has 400,000 or so distinct CDR3 sequences, 28% seen once. Sequenced: PBMCs. These TCRs come from a woman aged 18-55 years in good health. The CDR3 runs from the conserved cysteine through the conserved F or W. Fields, in order: J gene, V gene, clone size, D gene, CDR3 protein, CDR3 DNA. A D gene is named only where the DNA matches it firmly. Clone size is not always given. Where it is, it says once, few, many or a class for expanded clones.

TRBJ2-1 | TRBV25-1 | many | NA | CASSGGQEQFF | TGTGCCAGCAGTGGGGGGCAAGAGCAGTTCTTC
TRBJ2-5 | TRBV12-3/TRBV12-4 | many | NA | CASSFMNKETQYF | TGTGCCAGCAGTTTCATGAATAAAGAGACCCAGTACTTC
TRBJ2-2 | TRBV19 | NA | NA | CATMDSNTGELFF | TGTGCCACCATGGACAGCAACACCGGGGAGCTGTTTTTT
TRBJ2-1 | TRBV6-4 | many | NA | CASSPRAGVYEQFF | TGTGCCAGCAGCCCCAGGGCAGGGGTTTATGAGCAGTTCTTC
TRBJ1-2 | TRBV19 | NA | NA | CASSMEDHGYTF | TGTGCCAGTAGTATGGAGGACCATGGCTACACCTTC
TRBJ2-7 | TRBV12-3/TRBV12-4 | many | NA | CASAGQPPYEQYF | TGTGCCAGCGCGGGGCAGCCACCCTACGAGCAGTACTTC
TRBJ2-1 | TRBV29-1 | NA | TRBD2 | CSVASGTSVDNEQFF | TGCAGCGTGGCCTCCGGGACTAGCGTCGACAATGAGCAGTTCTTC
TRBJ2-3 | TRBV11-1 | few | NA | CASSQNVRDTQYF | TGTGCCAGCAGCCAGAACGTTCGGGATACGCAGTATTTT
TRBJ2-3 | TRBV20-1 | many | TRBD1 | CSARWDRKADTQYF | TGCAGTGCTAGGTGGGACAGAAAGGCAGATACGCAGTATTTT
TRBJ1-1 | TRBV18 | NA | TRBD1 | CASSPSGTANLNTEAFF | TGTGCCAGCTCACCATCTGGGACAGCCAATCTGAACACTGAAGCTTTCTTT
TRBJ1-1 | TRBV2 | NA | NA | CAVVCANTEAFF | TGTGCCGTCGTATGCGCGAACACTGAAGCTTTCTTT
TRBJ1-4 | TRBV7-9 | NA | TRBD1 | CASSGTGIGKLFF | TGTGCCAGCAGCGGGACAGGGATTGGAAAACTGTTTTTT
TRBJ2-7 | TRBV28 | NA | TRBD2 | CASSLSGTSSYEQYF | TGTGCCAGCAGTTTGTCCGGGACTAGTTCCTACGAGCAGTACTTC
TRBJ2-1 | TRBV30 | NA | TRBD2 | CAWTSGDNEQFF | TGTGCCTGGACTAGCGGTGACAATGAGCAGTTCTTC
TRBJ1-3 | TRBV5-6 | few | NA | CASSLSYGNTIYF | TGTGCCAGCAGCTTATCCTATGGAAACACCATATATTTT
TRBJ2-3 | TRBV20-1 | NA | TRBD2 | CSFPGLAGTDTQYF | TGCAGTTTCCCGGGACTAGCGGGTACAGATACGCAGTATTTT
TRBJ1-1 | TRBV6-1 | few | NA | CASGATEAFF | TGTGCCAGCGGGGCTACCGAAGCTTTCTTT
TRBJ1-2 | TRBV29-1 | few | TRBD1 | CSVVAPNDRGDSHGYTF | TGCAGCGTTGTCGCCCCTAATGACAGGGGGGATTCGCATGGCTACACCTTC
TRBJ1-5 | TRBV6-5 | NA | NA | CASSLYRDQPQHF | TGTGCCAGCAGCCTTTACAGGGATCAGCCCCAGCATTTT
TRBJ1-2 | TRBV7-2 | NA | NA | CASSLGRVRYGYTF | TGTGCCAGCAGCTTAGGACGGGTGCGATATGGCTACACCTTC
TRBJ1-1 | TRBV7-6 | NA | NA | CASSKDPNTEAFF | TGTGCCAGCAGCAAGGACCCTAACACTGAAGCTTTCTTT
TRBJ1-1 | TRBV2 | NA | TRBD1 | CACVRDSYTEAFF | TGTGCCTGTGTCCGGGACAGCTACACTGAAGCTTTCTTT
TRBJ1-3 | TRBV6-5 | many | NA | CASTLRGSDTIYF | TGTGCCAGCACCTTACGCGGTAGTGACACCATATATTTT
TRBJ2-1 | TRBV10-3 | few | NA | CAISAGRGLANSNEQFF | TGTGCCATCAGTGCGGGGCGGGGGCTAGCAAACTCCAATGAGCAGTTCTTC
TRBJ1-1 | TRBV5-1 | NA | NA | CASSLRDKTEAFF | TGCGCCAGCAGCTTAAGGGACAAGACTGAAGCTTTCTTT
TRBJ1-6 | TRBV4-2 | NA | NA | CASSQEGRTNSPLHF | TGTGCCAGCAGCCAAGAAGGGAGGACCAATTCACCCCTCCACTTT
TRBJ2-3 | TRBV27 | NA | TRBD1 | CASSHPRDRGLTDTQYF | TGTGCCAGCAGTCATCCCCGGGACAGGGGGCTGACAGATACGCAGTATTTT
TRBJ1-1 | TRBV29-1 | many | NA | CSVVVTEAFF | TGCAGCGTTGTGGTCACTGAAGCTTTCTTT
TRBJ1-1 | TRBV10-3 | few | TRBD1 | CAISDRGTGFHLNTEAFF | TGTGCCATCAGTGACCGTGGGACAGGGTTCCATCTGAACACTGAAGCTTTCTTT
TRBJ2-7 | TRBV29-1 | once | NA | CSAREADCIYEQYF | TGCAGCGCGAGAGAAGCGGACTGCATTTACGAGCAGTACTTC
TRBJ1-2 | TRBV5-1 | NA | NA | CASSITPQGSYGYTF | TGCGCCAGCAGCATTACCCCCCAGGGAAGCTATGGCTACACCTTC
TRBJ1-1 | TRBV28 | NA | TRBD1 | CASWDREYTEAFF | TGTGCCTCCTGGGACAGGGAGTACACTGAAGCTTTCTTT
TRBJ2-4 | TRBV12-3/TRBV12-4 | few | TRBD1 | CASSNTDRVKNIQYF | TGTGCCAGCAGCAATACAGACAGGGTCAAAAACATTCAGTACTTC
TRBJ1-1 | TRBV11-2 | few | NA | CASSLDLTGTEAFF | TGTGCCAGCAGCTTAGATCTAACCGGCACTGAAGCTTTCTTT
TRBJ1-3 | TRBV6-5 | many | NA | CASSYSPVLSGNTIYF | TGTGCCAGCAGTTACTCCCCAGTGCTCTCTGGAAACACCATATATTTT
TRBJ2-1 | TRBV18 | many | NA | CASSTSSLSSYNEQFF | TGTGCCAGCTCGACATCATCTCTGAGTTCCTACAATGAGCAGTTCTTC
TRBJ1-1 | TRBV7-2 | few | NA | CASSLALVRGIGTEAFF | TGTGCCAGCAGCTTAGCGCTGGTACGGGGGATTGGCACTGAAGCTTTCTTT
TRBJ1-1 | TRBV12-3/TRBV12-4 | few | TRBD1 | CASSARDRVTEAFF | TGTGCCAGCAGCGCCCGGGACAGGGTCACTGAAGCTTTCTTT
TRBJ1-1 | TRBV7-9 | NA | NA | CASSIGPEAFF | TGTGCCAGCAGCATCGGCCCTGAAGCTTTCTTT
TRBJ1-4 | TRBV3-1 | NA | NA | CASSEPSGENNEKLFF | TGTGCCAGCAGCGAACCCTCAGGGGAGAATAATGAAAAACTGTTTTTT
TRBJ2-2 | TRBV5-1 | NA | TRBD1 | CASSLARDRYLADTGELFF | TGCGCCAGCAGCTTGGCCAGGGACAGGTATTTAGCGGACACCGGGGAGCTGTTTTTT
TRBJ1-2 | TRBV19 | NA | NA | CASSINRSKGGYTF | TGTGCCAGTAGTATCAACAGGAGTAAGGGAGGCTACACCTTC
TRBJ2-2 | TRBV10-3 | NA | NA | CAISESRGDNTGELFF | TGTGCCATCAGTGAGTCCAGGGGAGATAACACCGGGGAGCTGTTTTTT
TRBJ1-3 | TRBV2 | many | TRBD1 | CASSLSGTGGNTIYF | TGTGCCAGCAGCCTTTCCGGGACAGGTGGAAACACCATATATTTT
TRBJ2-3 | TRBV28 | few | NA | CASSFPGSGTDTQYF | TGTGCCAGCAGTTTTCCGGGCTCCGGCACAGATACGCAGTATTTT
TRBJ1-1 | TRBV5-1 | few | NA | CASTLSQIGEMETEAFF | TGCGCCAGCACCTTATCCCAGATTGGGGAAATGGAGACTGAAGCTTTCTTT
TRBJ2-3 | TRBV20-1 | NA | NA | CSAFAGTTDTQYF | TGCAGTGCTTTTGCGGGCACCACAGATACGCAGTATTTT
TRBJ1-1 | TRBV19 | NA | NA | CASTDTLMNTEAFF | TGTGCCAGTACGGACACCCTAATGAACACTGAAGCTTTCTTT
TRBJ2-4 | TRBV4-1 | few | TRBD2 | CASSQQIRTSGRNIQYF | TGCGCCAGCAGCCAACAGATCCGGACTAGCGGGAGGAACATTCAGTACTTC
TRBJ2-7 | TRBV7-8 | NA | NA | CASSLLTGTYEQYF | TGTGCCAGCAGCTTACTGACGGGCACCTACGAGCAGTACTTC
TRBJ1-5 | TRBV20-1 | NA | TRBD1 | CSAMIGGGQGTNQPQHF | TGCAGTGCAATGATTGGTGGAGGACAGGGGACCAATCAGCCCCAGCATTTT